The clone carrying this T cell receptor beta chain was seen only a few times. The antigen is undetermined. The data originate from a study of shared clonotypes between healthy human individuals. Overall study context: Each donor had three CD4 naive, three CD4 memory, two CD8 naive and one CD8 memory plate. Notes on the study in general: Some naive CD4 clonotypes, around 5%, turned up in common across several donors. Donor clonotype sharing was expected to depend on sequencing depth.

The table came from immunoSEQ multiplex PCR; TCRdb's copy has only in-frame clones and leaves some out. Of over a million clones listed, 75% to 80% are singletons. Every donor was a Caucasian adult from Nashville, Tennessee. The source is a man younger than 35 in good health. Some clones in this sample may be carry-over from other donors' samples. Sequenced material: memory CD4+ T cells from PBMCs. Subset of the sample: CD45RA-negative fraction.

Here the CDR3 reads CASSLVGGAGEAFF. The CDR3 region has the DNA TGTGCCAGCAGCTTAGTTGGTGGGGCGGGCGAAGCTTTCTTT. This rearrangement joins TRBV7-8 to TRBJ1-1, with a tentative D call TRBD1 (5 bases). Germline CDR1 and CDR2: SGHVS and FQNEAQ. Trimming removed 1 base from V and 8 bases from J, with 14 bases in between. The CDR3 totals 14 residues.